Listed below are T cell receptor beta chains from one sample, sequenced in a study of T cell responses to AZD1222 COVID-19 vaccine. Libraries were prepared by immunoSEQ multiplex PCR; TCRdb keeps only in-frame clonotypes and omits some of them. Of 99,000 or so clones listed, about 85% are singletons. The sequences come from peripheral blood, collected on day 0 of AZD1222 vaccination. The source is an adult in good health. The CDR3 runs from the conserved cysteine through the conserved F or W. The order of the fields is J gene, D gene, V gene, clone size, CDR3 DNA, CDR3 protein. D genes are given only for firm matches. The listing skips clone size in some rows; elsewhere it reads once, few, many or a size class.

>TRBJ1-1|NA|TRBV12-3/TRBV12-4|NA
TGTGCCAGCAGTTTATATGGGGGATTGGAAGCTTTCTTT
CASSLYGGLEAFF
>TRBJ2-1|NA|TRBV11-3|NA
TGTGCCAGCAGCTTGGGGGCTAAGAATGAGCAGTTCTTC
CASSLGAKNEQFF
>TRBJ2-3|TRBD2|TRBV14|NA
TGTGCCAGCAGCCAGGGGGGGGGAATGAATGCAGATACGCAGTATTTT
CASSQGGGMNADTQYF
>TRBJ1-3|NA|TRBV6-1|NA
TGTGCCAGCAGTGAAGATCTTGGCGCGAGTCCCATCCTGGGGACAAGTCGAAACACCATATATTTT
CASSEDLGASPILGTSRNTIYF
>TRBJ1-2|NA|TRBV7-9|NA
TGTGCCAGCAGCTTAGGCAGTCAGTACACCTTC
CASSLGSQYTF
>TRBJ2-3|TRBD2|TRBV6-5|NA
TGTGCCAGCAGTTTCACTAGCGGGGTCACAGATACGCAGTATTTT
CASSFTSGVTDTQYF
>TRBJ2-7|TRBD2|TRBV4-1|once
TGCGCCAGCAGCCAAGTATTAACCCTCGGGGGGGAGCAGTACTTC
CASSQVLTLGGEQYF
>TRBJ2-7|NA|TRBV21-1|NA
TGTGCCAGCAGTATCCTCCGGGACGGATACTACGAGCAGTACTTC
CASSILRDGYYEQYF
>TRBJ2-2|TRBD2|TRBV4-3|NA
TGCGCCAGCAGCCAAGGCCAGGGAGGGGAAACCGGGGAGCTGTTTTTT
CASSQGQGGETGELFF
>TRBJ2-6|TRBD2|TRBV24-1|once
TGTGCCACCAGTGACCCTAGCGGGAGGGCCTCTGGGGCCAACGTCCTGACTTTC
CATSDPSGRASGANVLTF
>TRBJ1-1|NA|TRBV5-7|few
TGTGCCAGCAGCTTGGAGGCTAACACTGAAGCTTTCTTT
CASSLEANTEAFF
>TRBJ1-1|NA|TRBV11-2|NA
TGTGCCAGCAGCTTAGTGGGCACTGAAGCTTTCTTT
CASSLVGTEAFF
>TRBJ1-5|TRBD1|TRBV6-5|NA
TGTGCCAGCACGGAGGACAGGGTAGGTCAGCCCCAGCATTTT
CASTEDRVGQPQHF
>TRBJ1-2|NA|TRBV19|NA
TGTGCCAGTAGTCCCCCAGGGAGCAACTATGGCTACACCTTC
CASSPPGSNYGYTF
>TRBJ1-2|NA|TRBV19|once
TGTGCCAGTAGTTCCCCGGACAGCTATGGCTACACCTTC
CASSSPDSYGYTF
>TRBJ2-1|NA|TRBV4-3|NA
TGCGCCAGCAGCCAAGACTTCCGGGGGCTCTACAATGAGCAGTTCTTC
CASSQDFRGLYNEQFF
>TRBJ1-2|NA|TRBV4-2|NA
TGTGCCAGCAGCCAAGAACAGGGAAACTATGGCTACACCTTC
CASSQEQGNYGYTF